The T cell receptor beta chain described here comes from a study of shared clonotypes between healthy human individuals. Whole-study findings and limits: Collection of samples was limited to blood; tissue repertoires likely differ.

Libraries were prepared by immunoSEQ multiplex PCR; TCRdb keeps only in-frame clonotypes and omits some of them. The sample has 2 million to 2.5 million clones; 85% to 95% are singletons. In the case of this clone: Antigen specificity is unknown.

Looked up from germline, CDR1 is ENHRY and CDR2 is SYGVKD. Trimming at V came to 0 bases and at J to 9 bases, leaving 4 bases not matched to a gene. This CDR3 has 14 residues. The TCR originated in a man aged 18 to 35 in good health. The sample was naive CD4+ T cells sorted from blood. The subset here: CD45RA+ positively selected. The chain joins TRBV10-3 to TRBJ2-1; TRBD2 matches at 8 bases. In nucleotides, the CDR3 is TGTGCCATCAGTGAGTCCGGCCTAGCGGGTGAGCAGTTCTTC. It specifies CAISESGLAGEQFF.